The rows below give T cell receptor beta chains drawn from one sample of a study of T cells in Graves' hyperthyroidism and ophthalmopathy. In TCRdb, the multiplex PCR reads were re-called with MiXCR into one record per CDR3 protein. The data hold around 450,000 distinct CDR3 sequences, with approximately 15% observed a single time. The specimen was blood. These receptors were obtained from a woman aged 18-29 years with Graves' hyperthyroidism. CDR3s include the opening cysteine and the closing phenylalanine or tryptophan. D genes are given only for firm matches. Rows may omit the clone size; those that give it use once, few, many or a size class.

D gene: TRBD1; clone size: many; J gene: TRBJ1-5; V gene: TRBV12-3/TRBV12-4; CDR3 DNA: TGTGCCAGCAGTTCCCACGGGACAGCGAATCAGCCCCAGCATTTT; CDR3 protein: CASSSHGTANQPQHF
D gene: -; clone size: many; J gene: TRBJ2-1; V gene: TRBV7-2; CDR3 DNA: TGTGCCAGCAGCCCCCCTGAGGTATCCTACAATGAGCAGTTCTTC; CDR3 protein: CASSPPEVSYNEQFF
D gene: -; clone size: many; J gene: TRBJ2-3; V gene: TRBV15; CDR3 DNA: TGTGCCACCAGCAGACGATCAAGGGAGGAGCAGTATTTT; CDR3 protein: CATSRRSREEQYF
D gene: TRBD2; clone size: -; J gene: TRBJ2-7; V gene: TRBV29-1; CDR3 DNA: TGCAGCGCCATTAGCGGGAGAGGCTACGAGCAGTACTTC; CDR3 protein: CSAISGRGYEQYF
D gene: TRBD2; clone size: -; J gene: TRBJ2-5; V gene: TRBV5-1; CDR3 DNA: TGCGCCAGCAGCTATATTCTAGCGGGGCAAGAGACCCAGTACTTC; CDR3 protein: CASSYILAGQETQYF
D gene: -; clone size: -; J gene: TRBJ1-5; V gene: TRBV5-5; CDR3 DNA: TGTGCCAGCAGCCGCGGGGGGGTTAGCAATCAGCCCCAGCATTTT; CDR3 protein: CASSRGGVSNQPQHF
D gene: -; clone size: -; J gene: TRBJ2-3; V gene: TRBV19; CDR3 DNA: TGTGCCAGCCAGGACGAGACTACCACAGATACGCAGTATTTT; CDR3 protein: CASQDETTTDTQYF
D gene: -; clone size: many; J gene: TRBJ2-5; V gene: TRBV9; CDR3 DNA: TGTGCCAGCAGCGTAGGAGACTTCCAAGAGACCCAGTACTTC; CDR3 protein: CASSVGDFQETQYF
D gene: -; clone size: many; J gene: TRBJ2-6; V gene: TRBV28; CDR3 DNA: TGTGCCAGCAGGGTCGAATCGGGGCGCGGGGCCAACGTCCTGACTTTC; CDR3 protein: CASRVESGRGANVLTF
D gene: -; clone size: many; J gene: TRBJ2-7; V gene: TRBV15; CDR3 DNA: TGTGCCACCAGCAGAGAGAGGCAGGGAATCGCCGAGCAGTACTTC; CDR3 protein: CATSRERQGIAEQYF